The 2 T cell receptor beta chains below come from one sample, sequenced in a study of CD8 T cells in Susac syndrome. RNA was extracted with the RNeasy kit, and a quantity of about 0.5 to 1 ug was reverse transcribed using random hexamers. MiXCR, run by TCRdb on the immunoSEQ multiplex PCR reads, gives a single entry per CDR3 protein. The data hold 300,000 to 350,000 distinct CDR3 sequences, with 92% observed a single time. Sequencing was carried out using CD4+ T cells from PBMCs. The receptor set was obtained from a human donor with multiple sclerosis.

The chain recombines TRBV7-9 with TRBJ2-7; 7 positions match TRBD1. The germline V gene has CDR1 SEHNR and CDR2 FQNEAQ (reference sequence). CDR3 length: 15 residues. V lost 3 bases, J lost 8 bases, and 13 bases stayed unmatched. DNA of the CDR3: TGTGCCAGCAGCTTTACATCGCCGGGACAGAACAAGCAGTACTTC. It specifies CASSFTSPGQNKQYF.

This clonotype was counted once. The V and J genes are TRBV3-1 and TRBJ1-5; no clear D. The CDR3 extends over 17 amino acids. The V and J ends lost 1 base and 0 bases respectively, with 13 bases between them. Germline V gene sequence: CDR1 LGHDT, CDR2 YNNKEL (reference sequence). CDR3 amino acids: CASSQAGATNSNQPQHF. The DNA of the CDR3 is TGTGCCAGCAGCCAAGCGGGCGCAACTAATAGCAATCAGCCCCAGCATTTT.